This is a list of T cell receptor beta chains from one sample in a study of blood T cell repertoires in COVID-19. Here immunoSEQ multiplex PCR was the method, and the copy in TCRdb shows in-frame clones only, minus some. Of 260,000 or so clones detected, about 87% appear once; the ten largest clones hold more than 0.95%. The material sequenced was PBMCs or T cells enriched from blood (not recorded which). Receptors originate from a middle-aged woman with acute COVID-19. The CDR3 runs from the conserved cysteine through the conserved F or W. The order of the fields is clone size, V gene, J gene, CDR3 protein. Only some rows state a clone size, as once, few, many or a class for expanded clones.

>-|TRBV19|TRBJ2-3
CASSLTSRGDTQYF
>-|TRBV30|TRBJ1-1
CAWSVKGAWTEAFF
>-|TRBV9|TRBJ2-7
CASSVTSFTYEQYF
>-|TRBV6-5|TRBJ2-7
CASSYAEIPYEQYF
>-|TRBV13|TRBJ2-2
CASSPGLAGGPRDTGELFF
>-|TRBV19|TRBJ1-5
CASKDRRGPNQPQHF
>-|TRBV7-9|TRBJ2-1
CASSLLVSSYNEQFF
>-|TRBV9|TRBJ2-1
CASSQRLAPYNEQFF
>-|TRBV18|TRBJ2-3
CASSLGAWRNTDTQYF
>-|TRBV18|TRBJ1-5
CASSPDRESAQHF
>once|TRBV18|TRBJ1-1
CASSLGQGVTEAFF
>-|TRBV2|TRBJ2-7
CASGRLAGGEQYF
>-|TRBV4-3|TRBJ2-3
CASSQDTGRALGLNRTDTQYF
>-|TRBV28|TRBJ2-6
CASTRGRGVTGANVLTF
>-|TRBV4-3|TRBJ2-2
CASSGDRASGELFF
>-|TRBV7-2|TRBJ2-1
CASSSGQPYNEQFF
>-|TRBV7-2|TRBJ1-1
CASSSITHGQGGRAFF
>-|TRBV5-1|TRBJ2-3
CASSPLISTDTQYF
>-|TRBV7-2|TRBJ1-1
CASRLTGFGNTEAFF
>-|TRBV11-2|TRBJ1-6
CASSLGGGYNSPLHF
>-|TRBV24-1|TRBJ1-1
CATSDLPRGEAFF
>-|TRBV6-4|TRBJ2-1
CASSPRDYSYNEQFF
>-|TRBV15|TRBJ1-3
CATSPLSGVTGNTIYF
>once|TRBV2|TRBJ1-1
CASSEHSVGAFF
>once|TRBV28|TRBJ1-5
CASSFPDRVRNQPQHF
>-|TRBV5-4|TRBJ2-7
CASSSPYSGSMGNEQYF
>-|TRBV2|TRBJ2-1
CASRRIAGGPTEQFF
>-|TRBV7-6|TRBJ1-3
CASSLNWGQGPSSGNTIYF
>-|TRBV12-3/TRBV12-4|TRBJ2-7
CASSLTGGYEQYF
>-|TRBV7-9|TRBJ2-2
CASSLMLAGDTGELFF
>few|TRBV10-3|TRBJ1-1
CAISESAGGTEAFF
>-|TRBV2|TRBJ1-5
CASSADSRGGNQPQHF
>-|TRBV10-3|TRBJ1-3
CAISGRADSGNTIYF
>-|TRBV7-9|TRBJ2-1
CASSSLFGGANRAYNEQFF
>once|TRBV13|TRBJ2-7
CASSLLGQGAREQYF
>-|TRBV5-1|TRBJ2-2
CASSLVPSGTDGELFF
>-|TRBV7-3|TRBJ2-1
CASSLMEGKNEQFF
>-|TRBV16|TRBJ1-5
CASSQVTGGWDQPQHF
>-|TRBV4-3|TRBJ2-2
CASSPGLAVTGELFF
>-|TRBV6-2/TRBV6-3|TRBJ1-5
CASSRPPGQGNQPQHF
>-|TRBV7-3|TRBJ2-1
CASSEQGAVYNEQFF
>-|TRBV6-5|TRBJ2-3
CASSSTGLVMADTQYF
>-|TRBV19|TRBJ1-1
CASNRRSISTEAFF